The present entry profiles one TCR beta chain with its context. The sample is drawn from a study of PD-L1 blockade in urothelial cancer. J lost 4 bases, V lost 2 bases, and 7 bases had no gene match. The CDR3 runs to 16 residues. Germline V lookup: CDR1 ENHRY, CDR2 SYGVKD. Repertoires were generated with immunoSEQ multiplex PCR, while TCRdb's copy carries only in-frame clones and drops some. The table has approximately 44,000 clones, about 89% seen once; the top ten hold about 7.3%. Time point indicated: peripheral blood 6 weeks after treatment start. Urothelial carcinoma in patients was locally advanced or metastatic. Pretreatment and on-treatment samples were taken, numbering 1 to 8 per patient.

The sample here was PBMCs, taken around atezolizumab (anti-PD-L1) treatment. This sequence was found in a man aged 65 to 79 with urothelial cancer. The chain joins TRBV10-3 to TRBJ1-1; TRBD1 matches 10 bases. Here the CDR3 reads CAISEPARTGGTEAFF. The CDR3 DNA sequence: TGTGCCATCAGTGAGCCTGCTCGGACAGGGGGCACTGAAGCTTTCTTT.